Included here is one T cell receptor (beta chain) sequence, with context. Its specificity is not known. This record comes from a study of cytomegalovirus exposure and HLA in healthy donors. Overall study context: Tens of millions of unique TCR sequences came from HLA-typed donors in an early release. There were 300 to 400 genotyped donors. Of these, 81% fell in the genetic ancestry cluster associated with self-reported Caucasian donors. Study-level findings and limits: Cytomegalovirus status was reportedly diagnosed by the classifier with high specificity and sensitivity. Association of a missense DCLRE1C variant with TCR beta V- and J-gene trimming was reported in a later analysis.

60 Vbeta and 13 Jbeta primers were used in PCR. The assay was immunoSEQ multiplex PCR, and TCRdb's table has in-frame clones only and misses some. The sample lists more than 150,000 clones; roughly 84% were seen once. Germline lookup yields CDR1 MGHRA and CDR2 YSYEKL. CDR3 length: 15 amino acids. The germline V and J ends were trimmed by 1 base and 1 base, with 10 bases remaining between them. The specimen sequenced was PBMCs. This receptor was obtained from a woman in her forties or fifties in good health and CMV-seropositive. The chain combines TRBV4-1 with TRBJ1-1; no clear D gene. In nucleotides, the CDR3 is TGCGCCAGCAGCCAAGTCACAACACCGAACACTGAAGCTTTCTTT. This gives the protein CASSQVTTPNTEAFF.